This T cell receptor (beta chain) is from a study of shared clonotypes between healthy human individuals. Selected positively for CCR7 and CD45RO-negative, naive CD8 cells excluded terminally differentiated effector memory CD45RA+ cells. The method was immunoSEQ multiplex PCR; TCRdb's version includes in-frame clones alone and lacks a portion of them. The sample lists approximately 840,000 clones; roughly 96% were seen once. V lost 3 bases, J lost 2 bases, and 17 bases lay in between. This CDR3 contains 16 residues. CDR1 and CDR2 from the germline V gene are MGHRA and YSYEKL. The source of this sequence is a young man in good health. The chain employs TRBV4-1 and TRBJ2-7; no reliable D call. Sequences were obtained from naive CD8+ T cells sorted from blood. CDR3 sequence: CASSHRRTLKPYEQYF. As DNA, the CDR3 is TGCGCCAGCAGCCACCGACGGACCCTGAAGCCCTACGAGCAGTACTTC.